Sequencing of this T cell receptor beta chain was carried out in a study of shared clonotypes between healthy human individuals. Study-wide context: CD4 naive and CD4 memory each took three plates per donor, while CD8 naive took two and CD8 memory one.

This clone was observed once. Its antigen remains unidentified. Only CD45RO-negative cells positively selected for CCR7 counted as naive CD8 cells, so terminally differentiated effector memory CD45RA+ cells were excluded. CDR1 is MDHEN, CDR2 SYDVKM, per germline. This CDR3 has 16 residues. V lost 9 bases and J 4 bases, leaving 22 bases between the germline ends. Study conclusions and caveats: Shared across several donors were 4% to 5% of the naive CD4 clonotypes. It was only blood that was sampled, and tissue repertoires likely differ.

Produced via immunoSEQ multiplex PCR; TCRdb's table is partial and in-frame only. The data hold about 1,900,000 clones, with just under 95% observed a single time. The sequenced sample consisted of naive CD8+ T cells sorted from blood. The V call is TRBV28, the J call TRBJ2-1; no clear D. This sequence originates from a man younger than 30 in good health. CDR3 amino acids: CASTQDYSTVYNEQFF. The CDR3 bases are TGTGCCAGTACCCAGGATTACTCGACGGTATACAATGAGCAGTTCTTC. Drawing the rest from reference TRBV28 and TRBJ2-1, the complete variable domain is DVKVTQSSRYLVKRTGEKVFLECVQDMDHENMFWYRQDPGLGLRLIYFSYDVKMKEKGDIPEGYSVSREKKERFSLILESASTNQTSMYLCASTQDYSTVYNEQFFGPGTRLTVL.